A selection of T cell receptor beta chains follows, all from one sample in a study of early T cells in non-severe SARS-CoV-2 infection. TCRdb used MiXCR to reprocess the 5' RACE reads, holding one entry per CDR3 protein. The data hold around 79,000 distinct CDR3 sequences, with 10% to 12% observed a single time. The specimen was whole blood, collected at baseline. The source is an adult who was a healthcare worker with PCR-confirmed SARS-CoV-2 infection or an uninfected control (not recorded which). Each CDR3 is given with its conserved first and last residue. The D gene is left open where the match is weak. Size is stated for part of the rows, as once, few or many counts, or as a class when the clone is expanded.

j_gene: TRBJ2-3; len: 15; v_gene: TRBV24-1; d_gene: NA; abundance: many; CDR3nt: TGTGCCACCAGTGATCCGGGAACGAGCACAGATACGCAGTATTTT; CDR3aa: CATSDPGTSTDTQYF
j_gene: TRBJ2-7; len: 11; v_gene: TRBV6-5; d_gene: NA; abundance: many; CDR3nt: TGTGCCAGCAGAAACACCTACGAGCAGTACTTC; CDR3aa: CASRNTYEQYF
j_gene: TRBJ1-3; len: 15; v_gene: TRBV27; d_gene: TRBD1; abundance: NA; CDR3nt: TGTGCCAGCAGCCGGACAGGGACTCCGGGAAACACCATATATTTT; CDR3aa: CASSRTGTPGNTIYF
j_gene: TRBJ1-3; len: 14; v_gene: TRBV30; d_gene: NA; abundance: few; CDR3nt: TGTGCCTGGAGTGCGGACAGCGGAGCGAACACCATATATTTT; CDR3aa: CAWSADSGANTIYF
j_gene: TRBJ2-5; len: 14; v_gene: TRBV20-1; d_gene: NA; abundance: many; CDR3nt: TGCAGTGCTAGACCAATCAGGGACCAAGAGACCCAGTACTTC; CDR3aa: CSARPIRDQETQYF
j_gene: TRBJ2-5; len: 13; v_gene: TRBV12-3/TRBV12-4; d_gene: NA; abundance: many; CDR3nt: TGTGCCAGCAGCCCCCTTCGTAGGGAGACCCAGTACTTC; CDR3aa: CASSPLRRETQYF
j_gene: TRBJ1-2; len: 12; v_gene: TRBV6-6; d_gene: NA; abundance: NA; CDR3nt: TGTGCCAGCAACCCCCTGGGAGGTGGCTACACCTTC; CDR3aa: CASNPLGGGYTF
j_gene: TRBJ2-7; len: 16; v_gene: TRBV5-4; d_gene: TRBD1; abundance: many; CDR3nt: TGTGCCAGCAGCTTAACCGGGACAGGGAGGGGGTACGAGCAGTACTTC; CDR3aa: CASSLTGTGRGYEQYF
j_gene: TRBJ1-1; len: 15; v_gene: TRBV6-2/TRBV6-3; d_gene: NA; abundance: NA; CDR3nt: TGTGCCAGCAGTCGCTGGTCGGGGATGAACACTGAAGCTTTCTTT; CDR3aa: CASSRWSGMNTEAFF
j_gene: TRBJ2-2; len: 16; v_gene: TRBV12-3/TRBV12-4; d_gene: NA; abundance: few; CDR3nt: TGTGCCAGCAGTTTAGCGATGGGGGAGAACACCGGGGAGCTGTTTTTT; CDR3aa: CASSLAMGENTGELFF
j_gene: TRBJ2-2; len: 13; v_gene: TRBV6-2/TRBV6-3; d_gene: NA; abundance: few; CDR3nt: TGTGCCAGCAGTTCAGGGAACACCGGGGAGCTGTTTTTT; CDR3aa: CASSSGNTGELFF
j_gene: TRBJ1-2; len: 13; v_gene: TRBV6-2/TRBV6-3; d_gene: NA; abundance: NA; CDR3nt: TGTGCCAGCAGTTTCGACTGGAACTATGGCTACACCTTC; CDR3aa: CASSFDWNYGYTF
j_gene: TRBJ1-1; len: 14; v_gene: TRBV7-9; d_gene: NA; abundance: few; CDR3nt: TGTGCCAGCAGCCTCGTGGGTCCTGATGAAGAAGCTTTCTTT; CDR3aa: CASSLVGPDEEAFF
j_gene: TRBJ1-2; len: 14; v_gene: TRBV6-1; d_gene: NA; abundance: NA; CDR3nt: TGTGCCAGCAGCCATCAACAGGGTATTGATGGCTACACCTTC; CDR3aa: CASSHQQGIDGYTF
j_gene: TRBJ2-7; len: 15; v_gene: TRBV11-2; d_gene: NA; abundance: few; CDR3nt: TGTGCCAGCAGCTTAGATCCGGGAAGGGGAGGCGAGCAGTACTTC; CDR3aa: CASSLDPGRGGEQYF
j_gene: TRBJ2-3; len: 14; v_gene: TRBV6-6; d_gene: TRBD2; abundance: few; CDR3nt: TGTGCCACCGCGGGGGTGATAAGCACAGATACGCAGTATTTT; CDR3aa: CATAGVISTDTQYF
j_gene: TRBJ2-3; len: 13; v_gene: TRBV13; d_gene: NA; abundance: NA; CDR3nt: TGTGCCAGCAGCGTCAGATACACAGATACGCAGTATTTT; CDR3aa: CASSVRYTDTQYF
j_gene: TRBJ2-2; len: 18; v_gene: TRBV7-7; d_gene: TRBD2; abundance: many; CDR3nt: TGTGCCAGCAGCTCACACCGACTAGCGGGGGGTTCCACCGGGGAGCTGTTTTTT; CDR3aa: CASSSHRLAGGSTGELFF
j_gene: TRBJ1-2; len: 12; v_gene: TRBV5-4; d_gene: NA; abundance: NA; CDR3nt: TGTGCCAGCAGCTTGGGAAGCTGGGGCTACACCTTC; CDR3aa: CASSLGSWGYTF
j_gene: TRBJ2-7; len: 14; v_gene: TRBV4-2; d_gene: NA; abundance: few; CDR3nt: TGTGCCAGCAGCCAAGACGCGGGAAGCTACGAGCAGTACTTC; CDR3aa: CASSQDAGSYEQYF
j_gene: TRBJ2-1; len: 17; v_gene: TRBV3-1; d_gene: NA; abundance: few; CDR3nt: TGTGCCAGCAGCCAAGATCCCACGGGGGTGGGTGGCGATGAGCAGTTCTTC; CDR3aa: CASSQDPTGVGGDEQFF
j_gene: TRBJ1-2; len: 13; v_gene: TRBV20-1; d_gene: TRBD1; abundance: NA; CDR3nt: TGCAGTGCTCCCGGGACAGGCATCGGAGGCTACACCTTC; CDR3aa: CSAPGTGIGGYTF
j_gene: TRBJ2-7; len: 16; v_gene: TRBV7-2; d_gene: TRBD1; abundance: few; CDR3nt: TGTGCCAGCACCCCCGTGCTGGGGACAGGTTGGTACGAGCAGTACTTC; CDR3aa: CASTPVLGTGWYEQYF
j_gene: TRBJ2-1; len: 13; v_gene: TRBV7-2; d_gene: TRBD1; abundance: many; CDR3nt: TGTGCCAGCAGCTTTTCCGGGACAGGGGTTGAGTTCTTC; CDR3aa: CASSFSGTGVEFF
j_gene: TRBJ2-1; len: 12; v_gene: TRBV7-9; d_gene: NA; abundance: few; CDR3nt: TGTGCCAGCAGCCCTGTGGGTCTTGATCAGTTCTTC; CDR3aa: CASSPVGLDQFF
j_gene: TRBJ2-1; len: 15; v_gene: TRBV2; d_gene: NA; abundance: NA; CDR3nt: TGTGCCAGCAGTGACCCCGGACAGTCCGCTGACGAGCAGTTCTTC; CDR3aa: CASSDPGQSADEQFF
j_gene: TRBJ1-6; len: 13; v_gene: TRBV7-2; d_gene: NA; abundance: NA; CDR3nt: TGTGCCAGCAGCCCCCGGACAGAATCACCCCTCCACTTT; CDR3aa: CASSPRTESPLHF
j_gene: TRBJ2-3; len: 16; v_gene: TRBV18; d_gene: TRBD1; abundance: NA; CDR3nt: TGTGCCAGCTCACCACTTAAGGGACAGGGCTCAGATACGCAGTATTTT; CDR3aa: CASSPLKGQGSDTQYF
j_gene: TRBJ2-1; len: 17; v_gene: TRBV4-2; d_gene: TRBD1; abundance: many; CDR3nt: TGTGCCAGCAGCCTAATGGCCGTCCCGGGACAGGGGAATGAGCAGTTCTTC; CDR3aa: CASSLMAVPGQGNEQFF
j_gene: TRBJ1-5; len: 12; v_gene: TRBV28; d_gene: NA; abundance: few; CDR3nt: TGTGCCAGCAGTTTAACCAATCAGCCCCAGCATTTT; CDR3aa: CASSLTNQPQHF
j_gene: TRBJ1-2; len: 14; v_gene: TRBV5-4; d_gene: NA; abundance: few; CDR3nt: TGTGCCAGCAGCTTGGTAGGGCAGAACTATGGCTACACCTTC; CDR3aa: CASSLVGQNYGYTF
j_gene: TRBJ2-7; len: 11; v_gene: TRBV9; d_gene: NA; abundance: NA; CDR3nt: TGTGCCAGCAGCGTAGCAACCGAGCAGTACTTC; CDR3aa: CASSVATEQYF
j_gene: TRBJ2-7; len: 15; v_gene: TRBV29-1; d_gene: NA; abundance: NA; CDR3nt: TGCAGCGTTGAAGGAGAGGGGACGGAGCCCTACGAGCAGTACTTC; CDR3aa: CSVEGEGTEPYEQYF
j_gene: TRBJ1-4; len: 17; v_gene: TRBV28; d_gene: NA; abundance: many; CDR3nt: TGTGCCAGCGGAAGTTTGGGACGAGGGACCAGTAATGAAAAACTGTTTTTT; CDR3aa: CASGSLGRGTSNEKLFF
j_gene: TRBJ2-3; len: 11; v_gene: TRBV6-6; d_gene: NA; abundance: few; CDR3nt: TGTGCCAGCAGTCCTATAGATACGCAGTATTTT; CDR3aa: CASSPIDTQYF
j_gene: TRBJ2-7; len: 15; v_gene: TRBV2; d_gene: TRBD2; abundance: few; CDR3nt: TGTGCCAGCAGTGGAAGGCGGGGGTTGGACGACGAGCAGTACTTC; CDR3aa: CASSGRRGLDDEQYF
j_gene: TRBJ1-1; len: 13; v_gene: TRBV5-1; d_gene: NA; abundance: many; CDR3nt: TGCGCCAGCAGCTCCCAGTGGAACACTGAAGCTTTCTTT; CDR3aa: CASSSQWNTEAFF
j_gene: TRBJ2-5; len: 16; v_gene: TRBV18; d_gene: NA; abundance: NA; CDR3nt: TGTGCCAGCTCACCTGGAGGATCGGACAGATTAGAGACCCAGTACTTC; CDR3aa: CASSPGGSDRLETQYF
j_gene: TRBJ2-1; len: 16; v_gene: TRBV19; d_gene: TRBD2; abundance: NA; CDR3nt: TGTGCCAGTAGGCCATCCGGGACTAGCGGCAGAAATGAGCAGTTCTTC; CDR3aa: CASRPSGTSGRNEQFF
j_gene: TRBJ2-2; len: 14; v_gene: TRBV12-3/TRBV12-4; d_gene: TRBD1; abundance: few; CDR3nt: TGTGCCAGCAGACCCACAGGGGTCACCGGGGAGCTGTTTTTT; CDR3aa: CASRPTGVTGELFF
j_gene: TRBJ1-1; len: 12; v_gene: TRBV27; d_gene: NA; abundance: many; CDR3nt: TGTGCCAGCAGCCTTCCCGGGTCTGAAGCTTTCTTT; CDR3aa: CASSLPGSEAFF
j_gene: TRBJ1-4; len: 15; v_gene: TRBV7-9; d_gene: NA; abundance: few; CDR3nt: TGTGCCAGCAGCTTGGAGGGGGGAACTAATGAAAAACTGTTTTTT; CDR3aa: CASSLEGGTNEKLFF
j_gene: TRBJ2-5; len: 10; v_gene: TRBV29-1; d_gene: NA; abundance: NA; CDR3nt: TGCAGCGTCCAGGGGGAGACCCAGTACTTC; CDR3aa: CSVQGETQYF
j_gene: TRBJ2-4; len: 16; v_gene: TRBV5-4; d_gene: TRBD2; abundance: NA; CDR3nt: TGTGCCAGCAGCTTGGAGCCAGCCGGGAGGGTAAACATTCAGTACTTC; CDR3aa: CASSLEPAGRVNIQYF
j_gene: TRBJ2-7; len: 14; v_gene: TRBV28; d_gene: NA; abundance: NA; CDR3nt: TGTGCCAGCAGTTTAGGCCCTCTTTCCGCGGGGCAGTACTTC; CDR3aa: CASSLGPLSAGQYF
j_gene: TRBJ2-5; len: 14; v_gene: TRBV12-3/TRBV12-4; d_gene: NA; abundance: many; CDR3nt: TGTGCCAGCACCCTGGCGGGTTTGGGCGAGACCCAGTACTTC; CDR3aa: CASTLAGLGETQYF
j_gene: TRBJ1-5; len: 15; v_gene: TRBV7-3; d_gene: TRBD1; abundance: few; CDR3nt: TGTGCCAGCAGCTCTACAGGGGACGGCAATCAGCCCCAGCATTTT; CDR3aa: CASSSTGDGNQPQHF
j_gene: TRBJ2-3; len: 15; v_gene: TRBV5-8; d_gene: NA; abundance: many; CDR3nt: TGTGCCAGCAGCTTGGGGGGGGCCAATACAGATACGCAGTATTTT; CDR3aa: CASSLGGANTDTQYF
j_gene: TRBJ1-5; len: 15; v_gene: TRBV12-3/TRBV12-4; d_gene: NA; abundance: few; CDR3nt: TGTGCCAGCAGTTTAGGTCCCGTAACCAATCAGCCCCAGCATTTT; CDR3aa: CASSLGPVTNQPQHF
j_gene: TRBJ1-5; len: 16; v_gene: TRBV18; d_gene: NA; abundance: few; CDR3nt: TGTGCCAGCTCACCAGGGAGGGGCTATAGCAATCAGCCCCAGCATTTT; CDR3aa: CASSPGRGYSNQPQHF
j_gene: TRBJ2-1; len: 15; v_gene: TRBV6-5; d_gene: TRBD1; abundance: many; CDR3nt: TGTGCCAGCAGACCCAGGGGGATTCAGTCCCGGGAGCAGTTCTTC; CDR3aa: CASRPRGIQSREQFF